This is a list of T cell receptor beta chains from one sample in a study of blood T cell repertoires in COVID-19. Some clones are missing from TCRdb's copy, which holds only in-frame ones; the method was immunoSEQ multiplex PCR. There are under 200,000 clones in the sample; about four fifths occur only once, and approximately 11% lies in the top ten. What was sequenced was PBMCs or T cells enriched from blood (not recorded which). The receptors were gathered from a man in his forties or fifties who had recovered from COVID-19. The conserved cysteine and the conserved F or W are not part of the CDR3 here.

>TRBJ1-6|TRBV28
ASTRGLPGNSPLH
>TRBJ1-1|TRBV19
ASSILRNTEAF
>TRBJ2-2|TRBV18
ASSPRATGELF
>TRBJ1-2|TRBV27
ASSPRWGGYGYT
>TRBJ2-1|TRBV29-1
SVEGGFGEHEQF
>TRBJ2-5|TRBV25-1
ASSSGGKETQY
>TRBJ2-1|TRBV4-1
ASSQVGTSGGEQF
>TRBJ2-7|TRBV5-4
ASSHTTYEQY
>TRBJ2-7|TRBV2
ASIASPYEQY
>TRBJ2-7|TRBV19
ASSIASGRRYEQY
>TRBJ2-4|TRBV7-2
ASSLGPRGPRLAKNIQY
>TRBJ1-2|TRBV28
ASSPRGYT
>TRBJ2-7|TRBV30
ACEQSYSYEQY
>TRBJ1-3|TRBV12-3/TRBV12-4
ASSWGPGNTIY
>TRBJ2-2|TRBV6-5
ASNQDSPNTGELF
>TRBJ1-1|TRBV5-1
ASSAEPGMNTEAF
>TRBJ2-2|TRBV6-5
ASTGRDTGELF
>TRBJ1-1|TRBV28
ASSLPGRSTEAF
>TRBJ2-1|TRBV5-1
ASSLEGDLYNEQF
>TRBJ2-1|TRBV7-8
ASSFPLAGGVHNEQF
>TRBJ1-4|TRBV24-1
ATSAGQISTNEKLF
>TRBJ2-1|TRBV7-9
ASSSKSEHEQF
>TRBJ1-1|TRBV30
AWRPNGAAGTEAF
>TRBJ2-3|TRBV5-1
ASSLPRQGTDTQY
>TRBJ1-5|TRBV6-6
ASSRTASENQPQH